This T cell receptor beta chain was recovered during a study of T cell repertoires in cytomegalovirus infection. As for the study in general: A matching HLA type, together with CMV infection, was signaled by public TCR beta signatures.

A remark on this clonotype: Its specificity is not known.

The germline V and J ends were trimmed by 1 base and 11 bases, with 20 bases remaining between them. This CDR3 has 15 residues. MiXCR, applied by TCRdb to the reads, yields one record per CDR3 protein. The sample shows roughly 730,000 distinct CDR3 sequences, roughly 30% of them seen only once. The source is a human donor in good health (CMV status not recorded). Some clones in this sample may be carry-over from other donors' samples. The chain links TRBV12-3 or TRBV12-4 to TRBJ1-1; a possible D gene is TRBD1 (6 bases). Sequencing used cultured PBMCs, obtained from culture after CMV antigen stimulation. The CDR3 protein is CASSLGFEGELRAFF. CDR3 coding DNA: TGTGCCAGCAGTTTAGGGTTCGAGGGGGAACTGAGGGCTTTCTTT.